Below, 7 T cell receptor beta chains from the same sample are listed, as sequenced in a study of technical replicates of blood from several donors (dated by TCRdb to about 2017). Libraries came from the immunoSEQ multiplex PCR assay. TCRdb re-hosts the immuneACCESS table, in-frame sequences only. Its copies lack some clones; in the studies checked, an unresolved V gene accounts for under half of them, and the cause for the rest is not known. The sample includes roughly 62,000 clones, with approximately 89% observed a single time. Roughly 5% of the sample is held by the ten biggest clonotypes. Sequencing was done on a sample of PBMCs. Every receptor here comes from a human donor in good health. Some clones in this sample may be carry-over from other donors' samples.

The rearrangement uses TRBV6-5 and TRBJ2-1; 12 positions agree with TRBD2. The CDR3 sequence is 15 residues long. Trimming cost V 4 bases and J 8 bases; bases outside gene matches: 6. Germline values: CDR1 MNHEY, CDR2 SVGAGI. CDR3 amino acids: CASSSTSGSWDEQFF. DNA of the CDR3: TGTGCCAGCAGTTCGACTAGCGGGAGTTGGGATGAGCAGTTCTTC.

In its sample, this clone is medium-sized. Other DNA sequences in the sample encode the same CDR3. The CDR3 protein is CASSSSGGYNEQFF. In nucleotides, the CDR3 is TGCGCCAGCAGCTCTAGCGGGGGATACAATGAGCAGTTCTTC. The chain uses TRBV5-1 and TRBJ2-1; 10 positions match TRBD2. Germline lookup yields CDR1 SGHRS and CDR2 YFSETQ. The trim removed 3 bases at V and 4 bases at J, leaving 1 base unmatched. CDR3 size: 14 residues.

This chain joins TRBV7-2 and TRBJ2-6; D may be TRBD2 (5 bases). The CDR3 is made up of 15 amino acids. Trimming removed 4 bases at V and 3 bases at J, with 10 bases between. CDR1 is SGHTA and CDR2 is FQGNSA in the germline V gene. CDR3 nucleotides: TGTGCCAGCAGCTCCCTCCGGGATGGGGCCAACGTCCTGACTTTC. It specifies CASSSLRDGANVLTF.

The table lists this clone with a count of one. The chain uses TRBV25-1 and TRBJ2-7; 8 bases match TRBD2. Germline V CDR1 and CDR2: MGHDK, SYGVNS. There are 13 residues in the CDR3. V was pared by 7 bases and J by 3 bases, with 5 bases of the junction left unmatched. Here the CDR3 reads CASTPAGDYEQYF. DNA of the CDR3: TGTGCCAGCACCCCAGCGGGGGACTACGAGCAGTACTTC.

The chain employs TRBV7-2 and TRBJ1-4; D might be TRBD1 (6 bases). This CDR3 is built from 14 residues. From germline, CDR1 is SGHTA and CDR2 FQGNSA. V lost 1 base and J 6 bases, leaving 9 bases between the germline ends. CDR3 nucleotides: TGTGCCAGCAGCTTAGTCAGGGGTGATGAAAAACTGTTTTTT. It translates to CASSLVRGDEKLFF. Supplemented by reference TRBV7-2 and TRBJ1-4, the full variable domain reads GAGVSQSPSNKVTEKGKDVELRCDPISGHTALYWYRQSLGQGLEFLIYFQGNSAPDKSGLPSDRFSAERTGGSVSTLTIQRTQQEDSAVYLCASSLVRGDEKLFFGSGTQLSVL.

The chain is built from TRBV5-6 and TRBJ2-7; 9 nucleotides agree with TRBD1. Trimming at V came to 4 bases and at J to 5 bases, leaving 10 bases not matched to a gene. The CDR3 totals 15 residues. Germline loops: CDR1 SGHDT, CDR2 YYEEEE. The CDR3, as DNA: TGTGCCAGCAGCCCAATGGGGACAGGGTCCAACGAGCAGTACTTC. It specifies CASSPMGTGSNEQYF.

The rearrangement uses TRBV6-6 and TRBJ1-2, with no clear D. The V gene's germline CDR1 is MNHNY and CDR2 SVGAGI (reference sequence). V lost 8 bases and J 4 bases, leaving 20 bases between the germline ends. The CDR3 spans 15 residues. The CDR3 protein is CASHPVGGAFYGYTF. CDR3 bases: TGTGCCAGCCACCCGGTAGGCGGAGCCTTCTATGGCTACACCTTC.